This is a list of T cell receptor beta chains from one sample in a study of CD8 T cells in ankylosing spondylitis. TCRdb called the 5' RACE reads again in MiXCR, with one record for every CDR3 protein. Of roughly 160,000 distinct CDR3 sequences in the sample, approximately 10% were seen once. The sequenced sample consisted of blood, either unsorted or a sorted T cell fraction (not recorded which). Receptors were obtained from a male donor with ankylosing spondylitis or in good health (not recorded which). CDR3s include the opening cysteine and the closing phenylalanine or tryptophan. The D gene is left open where the match is weak. The size entry is marked missing in some rows and otherwise reads once, few, many or a size class.

V,D,size,J,CDR3,DNA
TRBV5-6,NA,few,TRBJ1-3,CASSILRDAGNTIYF,TGTGCCAGCAGCATCCTCCGGGACGCTGGAAACACCATATATTTT
TRBV18,NA,NA,TRBJ2-1,CASSPRGREVVNEQFF,TGTGCCAGCTCACCACGGGGTAGGGAGGTAGTTAATGAGCAGTTCTTC
TRBV5-1,NA,many,TRBJ2-3,CASRPGLLDTQYF,TGCGCCAGCAGGCCGGGATTGTTGGATACGCAGTATTTT
TRBV12-3/TRBV12-4,TRBD1,NA,TRBJ2-5,CASSLFQGVETQYF,TGTGCCAGCAGTCTCTTCCAGGGGGTAGAGACCCAGTACTTC
TRBV6-5,TRBD1,NA,TRBJ1-1,CASRIQGANTEAFF,TGTGCCAGCAGAATACAGGGGGCGAATACTGAAGCTTTCTTT
TRBV6-5,TRBD2,few,TRBJ2-7,CASSYSGLAEGYYEQYF,TGTGCCAGCAGTTACTCGGGACTAGCGGAAGGCTATTACGAGCAGTACTTC
TRBV6-2/TRBV6-3,NA,many,TRBJ1-2,CASSYGRIANYGYTF,TGTGCCAGCAGTTACGGGCGGATAGCTAACTATGGCTACACCTTC
TRBV12-3/TRBV12-4,NA,few,TRBJ1-3,CASSTRKLRNTIYF,TGTGCCAGCAGCACCAGAAAACTGAGAAACACCATATATTTT
TRBV12-3/TRBV12-4,TRBD1,NA,TRBJ1-1,CASSLCPGGEAFF,TGTGCCAGCAGTTTATGCCCAGGGGGCGAAGCTTTCTTT
TRBV7-2,TRBD1,NA,TRBJ1-1,CASSGQGGVRTEAFF,TGTGCCAGCAGCGGACAGGGGGGGGTTCGCACTGAAGCTTTCTTT
TRBV5-1,TRBD2,many,TRBJ2-1,CASSPGASGGALFF,TGCGCCAGCAGCCCCGGCGCTAGCGGGGGGGCGCTGTTCTTC
TRBV6-1,TRBD1,NA,TRBJ2-2,CASTRGQGGTGELFF,TGTGCCAGCACCCGAGGACAGGGCGGTACCGGGGAGCTGTTTTTT
TRBV27,NA,NA,TRBJ2-6,CASSYLGGRGANVLTF,TGTGCCAGCAGTTACTTGGGGGGGCGTGGGGCCAACGTCCTGACTTTC
TRBV7-8,NA,few,TRBJ1-1,CASSLVPRGNTEAFF,TGTGCCAGCAGCTTAGTCCCCAGGGGAAACACTGAAGCTTTCTTT
TRBV4-3,NA,many,TRBJ2-6,CASSQESGLSGANVLTF,TGCGCCAGCAGCCAAGAAAGCGGCCTCTCTGGGGCCAACGTCCTGACTTTC
TRBV2,TRBD1,few,TRBJ2-7,CASGTGGVPEQYF,TGTGCCAGTGGTACAGGGGGCGTTCCCGAGCAGTACTTC
TRBV5-5,NA,few,TRBJ1-5,CASSLVGLDQPQHF,TGTGCCAGCAGCTTGGTTGGACTGGATCAGCCCCAGCATTTT
TRBV7-9,NA,NA,TRBJ2-7,CASSFGASSYEQYF,TGTGCCAGCAGCTTCGGAGCGAGCTCCTACGAGCAGTACTTC
TRBV5-1,NA,NA,TRBJ1-3,CASSLNSGTSGNTIYF,TGCGCCAGCAGCTTGAATTCCGGGACCTCTGGAAACACCATATATTTT
TRBV29-1,NA,NA,TRBJ2-5,CSGDTQETQYF,TGCAGCGGGGACACCCAAGAGACCCAGTACTTC
TRBV5-1,TRBD1,many,TRBJ2-7,CASSLGGTGYYEQYF,TGCGCCAGCAGCTTGGGCGGGACAGGTTACTACGAGCAGTACTTC
TRBV21-1,NA,many,TRBJ2-3,CASSLEGADTQYF,TGTGCCAGCAGCCTCGAGGGGGCAGATACGCAGTATTTT
TRBV28,NA,many,TRBJ2-5,CASSFQDGSYQETQYF,TGTGCCAGCAGTTTTCAGGACGGGTCCTATCAAGAGACCCAGTACTTC
TRBV9,NA,many,TRBJ2-1,CASSVEVRLDDNEQFF,TGTGCCAGCAGCGTAGAGGTTCGACTAGACGACAATGAGCAGTTCTTC
TRBV29-1,TRBD1,many,TRBJ2-7,CSVATGRYEQYF,TGCAGCGTGGCGACAGGGCGGTACGAGCAGTACTTC
TRBV12-3/TRBV12-4,NA,many,TRBJ2-7,CASTLSDYEQYF,TGTGCCAGCACCCTATCGGATTACGAGCAGTACTTC
TRBV4-2,NA,many,TRBJ1-1,CASSQENGANTEAFF,TGTGCCAGCAGCCAAGAAAATGGGGCGAACACTGAAGCTTTCTTT
TRBV12-5,TRBD1,many,TRBJ1-1,CASGKGQGNTEAFF,TGTGCTAGTGGTAAGGGACAGGGGAACACTGAAGCTTTCTTT
TRBV12-3/TRBV12-4,NA,many,TRBJ1-3,CASSSTGANTIYF,TGTGCCAGCAGCTCCACAGGTGCCAACACCATATATTTT
TRBV7-9,TRBD1,few,TRBJ2-7,CASSQLSTGAGEQYF,TGTGCCAGCAGCCAACTCTCGACAGGGGCGGGGGAGCAGTACTTC
TRBV18,NA,few,TRBJ2-3,CASSLSADTQYF,TGTGCCAGCTCACTCTCGGCAGATACGCAGTATTTT
TRBV3-1,NA,many,TRBJ1-5,CASSSGTLSNQPQHF,TGTGCCAGCAGCTCCGGGACACTTAGCAATCAGCCCCAGCATTTT
TRBV6-1,NA,many,TRBJ1-2,CASSPDITNYGYTF,TGTGCCAGCAGTCCCGACATAACTAACTATGGCTACACCTTC
TRBV29-1,NA,NA,TRBJ2-7,CSVEDPRRGVNEQYF,TGCAGCGTTGAAGATCCCAGACGAGGGGTGAACGAGCAGTACTTC
TRBV6-1,NA,many,TRBJ2-2,CASSRMLVSANTGELFF,TGTGCCAGCAGTCGGATGCTTGTTAGCGCGAACACCGGGGAGCTGTTTTTT
TRBV25-1,NA,many,TRBJ1-1,CASSEGNTEAFF,TGTGCCAGCAGTGAAGGGAACACTGAAGCTTTCTTT
TRBV6-2/TRBV6-3,NA,many,TRBJ2-7,CASSYSPSLYEQYF,TGTGCCAGCAGTTACTCTCCTAGCCTCTACGAGCAGTACTTC
TRBV12-5,NA,many,TRBJ2-7,CASGLIKGYEQYF,TGTGCTAGTGGTTTGATAAAGGGTTACGAGCAGTACTTC
TRBV27,TRBD1,many,TRBJ1-5,CATGQGARRNQPQHF,TGTGCCACCGGACAGGGGGCACGTCGGAATCAGCCCCAGCATTTT
TRBV5-8,TRBD2,many,TRBJ2-1,CASSSGGRSYNEQFF,TGTGCCAGCAGCTCCGGCGGGAGATCCTACAATGAGCAGTTCTTC
TRBV6-5,NA,many,TRBJ2-3,CASSYQGDTQYF,TGTGCCAGCAGTTATCAGGGGGATACGCAGTATTTT
TRBV20-1,NA,many,TRBJ1-2,CSATRPKDSYGYTF,TGCAGTGCTACCCGACCCAAGGACAGCTATGGCTACACCTTC
TRBV6-6,NA,many,TRBJ1-1,CASSTRADTEAFF,TGTGCCAGCAGTACCCGGGCCGACACTGAAGCTTTCTTT
TRBV3-1,NA,many,TRBJ2-2,CASSQGKVAPRAGELFF,TGTGCCAGCAGCCAAGGAAAGGTTGCCCCTCGGGCCGGGGAGCTGTTTTTT
TRBV7-2,NA,few,TRBJ2-2,CASSLDVGELFF,TGTGCCAGCAGCTTAGATGTCGGGGAGCTGTTTTTT
TRBV3-1,NA,many,TRBJ2-1,CASSTPSIEQFF,TGTGCCAGCAGCACTCCTAGTATTGAGCAGTTCTTC
TRBV5-1,TRBD1,many,TRBJ1-4,CASSLSGTGREKLFF,TGCGCCAGCAGCCTAAGCGGGACAGGCCGAGAAAAACTGTTTTTT
TRBV7-2,TRBD1,NA,TRBJ2-7,CASRGDRDEQYF,TGTGCCAGCAGAGGGGACAGAGACGAGCAGTACTTC
TRBV29-1,NA,many,TRBJ2-5,CSVDPQGETQYF,TGCAGCGTAGATCCCCAGGGAGAGACCCAGTACTTC
TRBV3-1,TRBD1,many,TRBJ2-7,CASSAGTGTYEQYF,TGTGCCAGCAGCGCCGGGACAGGAACTTACGAGCAGTACTTC
TRBV9,NA,many,TRBJ1-1,CASSFRTGEAFF,TGTGCCAGCAGCTTTAGAACAGGGGAAGCTTTCTTT
TRBV19,NA,NA,TRBJ2-3,CASSIGHFTDTQYF,TGTGCCAGTAGTATTGGACACTTCACAGATACGCAGTATTTT